The entry below describes one T cell receptor (beta chain). Its target is not known. It was with a sample-barcoded 5' primer and a J-beta primer mix that a second PCR of about 6 to 11 cycles was run. Each single sample gave us at least 2.5 million CDR3-containing paired-end reads. TCRdb re-called the 5' RACE reads with MiXCR, one entry per CDR3 protein. The table includes 650,000 to 900,000 distinct CDR3 sequences, about 59% detected once. The sample belongs to a study of blood T cells in healthy people across ages. General study points: The fall in TCR beta diversity per million T cells was roughly linear with age.

Trimming cost V 1 base and J 2 bases, with 11 bases left between them. This CDR3 comprises 15 residues. From germline, CDR1 is LGHDT and CDR2 YNNKEL (reference sequence). The sequenced material came from blood. The rearrangement uses TRBV3-1 and TRBJ1-1, with D unresolved. The origin of this receptor is a man under 40 in good health. CDR3 amino acids: CASSQVSAVNTEAFF. In DNA form, the CDR3 reads TGTGCCAGCAGCCAAGTGTCAGCCGTTAACACTGAAGCTTTCTTT.